Below are 21 T cell receptor beta chains sequenced from a single sample in a study of T cell changes during pregnancy in multiple sclerosis. The protocol was immunoSEQ multiplex PCR, while the TCRdb copy is restricted to in-frame clones and leaves out a portion. The sample records tens of thousands of clones, 85% to 90% being singletons. The sequenced sample was CD4+ T cells from peripheral blood mononuclear cells, obtained in the first trimester of pregnancy. Source of these receptors: a female donor with multiple sclerosis, enrolled in a pregnancy study.

As DNA, the CDR3 is TGCAGCGTCCGTAGCGGTTCCTACGAGCAGTACTTC. Translating it yields CSVRSGSYEQYF. This chain uses TRBV29-1 with TRBJ2-7; D possibly corresponds to TRBD2 (6 bases). The CDR3 sequence is 12 residues long. V lost 6 bases, J lost 1 base, and 10 bases lay in between. Germline lookup yields CDR1 SQVTM and CDR2 ANQGSEA.

In nucleotides, the CDR3 is TGTGCCAGCAGTGAAGTGGACAGGGTGGGCGAGCAGTACTTC. This sequence encodes CASSEVDRVGEQYF. The chain employs TRBV6-1 and TRBJ2-7, with 8 bases matching TRBD1. The length of the CDR3 is 14 residues. J gave up 6 bases and V 1 base, and 5 bases lay outside the gene matches. Per the germline V gene, CDR1 is MNHNS and CDR2 is SASEGT.

The genes are TRBV18 and TRBJ2-2, with 14 nucleotides matching TRBD2. The CDR3 is 17 residues long. The junction had 8 bases not matched to a gene; V was cut back by 4 bases and J by 7 bases. Per the germline V gene, CDR1 is KGHSH and CDR2 is LQKENI. CDR3 coding DNA: TGTGCCAGCTCACACGGGACTAGCGGGAGAACAGTCGGGGAGCTGTTTTTT. Its translation: CASSHGTSGRTVGELFF. The full variable domain, rest sourced from reference TRBV18 and TRBJ2-2, is NAGVMQNPRHLVRRRGQEARLRCSPMKGHSHVYWYRQLPEEGLKFMVYLQKENIIDESGMPKERFSAEFPKEGPSILRIQQVVRGDSAAYFCASSHGTSGRTVGELFFGEGSRLTVL.

The chain recombines TRBV4-1 with TRBJ2-1; 11 bases agree with TRBD2. The CDR3 runs to 19 residues. After removal of 0 bases from V and 1 base from J, the junction contained 8 bases not matched to a gene. CDR1 MGHRA and CDR2 YSYEKL come from the germline V gene. As DNA, the CDR3 is TGCGCCAGCAGCCAAGATCGGCTAGCGGGAGGCCCTTCCTACAATGAGCAGTTCTTC. This gives the protein CASSQDRLAGGPSYNEQFF.

This sequence joins TRBV10-3 and TRBJ1-2; tentative D call: TRBD1 (5 bases). Trimming pared 6 bases from V and 2 bases from J, leaving 13 bases between. This CDR3 is 14 amino acids long. The germline gives CDR1 ENHRY, CDR2 SYGVKD. CDR3: CAIRGEETNYGYTF. Written as DNA, the CDR3 is TGTGCCATCAGGGGGGAGGAAACCAACTATGGCTACACCTTC.

The chain recombines TRBV10-3 with TRBJ1-1; D gene uncertain. V dropped 3 bases and J dropped 0 bases, with 5 bases sitting between them. This CDR3 spans 13 amino acids. Germline V gives CDR1 ENHRY, CDR2 SYGVKD. The CDR3 DNA reads TGTGCCATCAGTGAATCATTGAACACTGAAGCTTTCTTT. Its protein product is CAISESLNTEAFF.

V is TRBV2 and J is TRBJ1-2, with D perhaps matching TRBD1 (6 bases). Germline loops: CDR1 SNHLY, CDR2 FYNNEI. The CDR3 consists of 13 residues. Trimming took 2 bases from V and 7 from J, leaving 11 bases between them. DNA for the CDR3: TGTGCCAGCAGTGAAACAGGGTTGGGTGGCTACACCTTC. Its protein is CASSETGLGGYTF.

The chain is built from TRBV4-3 and TRBJ2-7; TRBD2 might be the D (6 bases). Germline CDR1 LGHNA, CDR2 YSLEER. The CDR3 is made up of 18 amino acids. The V end lost 0 bases, the J end lost 2 bases, and 20 bases lay between the germline ends. CDR3 sequence: CASSQELLRGTATYEQYF. CDR3 nucleotides: TGCGCCAGCAGCCAAGAGCTCCTTCGAGGGACTGCAACCTACGAGCAGTACTTC.

The chain uses TRBV19 and TRBJ1-2; no reliable D call. This CDR3 is built from 15 residues. The germline V gene encodes CDR1 LNHDA and CDR2 SQIVND (reference sequence). V dropped 5 bases and J dropped 4 bases, with 17 bases sitting between them. The DNA for the CDR3 is TGTGCCAGTAGTCCCCTTAGACGCGGGGTCTATGGCTACACCTTC. This encodes CASSPLRRGVYGYTF.

The rearrangement links TRBV2 to TRBJ1-5; TRBD1 matches 9 bases. The germline V gene encodes CDR1 SNHLY and CDR2 FYNNEI. Trimming took 5 bases from V and 6 from J; bases not matched to a gene: 5. The CDR3 loop spans 14 amino acids. CDR3 coding DNA: TGTGCCAGCAGTTTACAGGGGGCTGGTCAGCCCCAGCATTTT. It specifies CASSLQGAGQPQHF.

This clone has only one observation. V is TRBV14 and J is TRBJ1-1, with no clear D. The CDR3 has 13 amino acids. Germline V gene data show CDR1 as SGHDN and CDR2 as FVKESK. V dropped 2 bases and J dropped 6 bases, with 10 bases sitting between them. The CDR3: CASSQSTRSEAFF. In DNA, the CDR3 is TGTGCCAGCAGCCAAAGCACCAGGTCTGAAGCTTTCTTT.

The CDR3 nucleotides read TGTGCCAGCGCCTCAGGGGTGCGGCTGGAGGAGACCCAGTACTTC. Encoded protein: CASASGVRLEETQYF. The chain carries TRBV9 and TRBJ2-5; perhaps TRBD1 as D (6 bases). The V end lost 7 bases, the J end lost 5 bases, and 21 bases lay between the germline ends. This CDR3 comprises 15 residues. Per the germline V gene, CDR1 is SGDLS and CDR2 is YYNGEE.

The V and J genes are TRBV7-8 and TRBJ2-4; D perhaps matches TRBD1 (6 bases). The ends were cut back, 5 bases at V and 0 bases at J, with 14 bases in the middle. Germline V gives CDR1 SGHVS, CDR2 FQNEAQ. The CDR3 extends over 16 amino acids. CDR3 in amino acids: CASSGVTGLAKNIQYF. DNA for the CDR3: TGTGCCAGCAGCGGGGTGACAGGCCTAGCCAAAAACATTCAGTACTTC.

The chain carries TRBV5-1 and TRBJ2-7, with 8 bases lining up with TRBD2. Germline CDR1 reads SGHRS; CDR2 reads YFSETQ. Germline trimming cut 2 bases from V and 3 bases from J; bases unmatched to any gene: 4. This CDR3 region has 14 residues. In DNA form, the CDR3 reads TGCGCCAGCAGCTTCCGGGAGGGGCACTACGAGCAGTACTTC. Translation: CASSFREGHYEQYF. The entire variable domain, with the rest obtained from reference TRBV5-1 and TRBJ2-7, is as follows: KAGVTQTPRYLIKTRGQQVTLSCSPISGHRSVSWYQQTPGQGLQFLFEYFSETQRNKGNFPGRFSGRQFSNSRSEMNVSTLELGDSALYLCASSFREGHYEQYFGPGTRLTVT.

The J gene is TRBJ2-1, the V gene TRBV28; 9 bases line up with TRBD2. The J segment lost 7 bases and the V segment lost 7 bases, leaving 11 bases of the junction unmatched. CDR1 and CDR2 from the germline V gene are MDHEN and SYDVKM. The CDR3 spans 15 residues. The CDR3 DNA reads TGTGCCAGCAAATCGGCGGGAGGGCTGGGAAATGAGCAGTTCTTC. Protein product: CASKSAGGLGNEQFF.

This chain joins TRBV28 and TRBJ1-5; 9 bases are a match to TRBD1. The CDR3 is 14 amino acids. In germline, CDR1 is MDHEN, CDR2 SYDVKM. Losses at the gene ends were 7 bases for V and 4 bases for J; bases not matched to a gene: 5. CDR3 in amino acids: CASNTGGLNQPQHF. The DNA of the CDR3 is TGTGCCAGCAATACAGGGGGCTTGAATCAGCCCCAGCATTTT.

In nucleotides, the CDR3 is TGTGCCAGTACTGGCGGCGGGGGGCCGAGTCAGCCCCAGCATTTT. Amino acid sequence: CASTGGGGPSQPQHF. V gene TRBV19 combines with J gene TRBJ1-5; a possible D gene is TRBD1 (6 bases). Germline V lookup: CDR1 LNHDA, CDR2 SQIVND (reference sequence). The CDR3 sequence is 15 residues long. The V and J ends lost 7 bases and 6 bases respectively, with 19 bases between them.

This clone was recorded a few times. DNA of the CDR3: TGTGCCAGCAGCCAAGACCCGACAGGGTATCAGCCCCAGCATTTT. It is translated as CASSQDPTGYQPQHF. V is TRBV4-2 and J is TRBJ1-5, with TRBD1 matching over 7 bases. The CDR3 contains 15 residues. With V trimmed by 0 bases and J by 5 bases, 4 bases remained unmatched. Looked up from germline, CDR1 is LGHNA and CDR2 is YNFKEQ.

V usage is TRBV9 and J usage is TRBJ1-3; tentatively, D is TRBD1 (6 bases). CDR3 length: 15 residues. Trimming took off 6 bases at V and 0 bases at J, with 13 bases between the two ends. Germline CDR1 reads SGDLS; CDR2 reads YYNGEE. The CDR3 coding sequence is TGTGCCAGCATACAGGGAACCTTCTCTGGAAACACCATATATTTT. Translated, it gives CASIQGTFSGNTIYF.

This clone occurred once. The gene calls are TRBV5-5 and TRBJ1-4; D might be TRBD1 (5 bases). This CDR3 has 14 residues. Germline loops: CDR1 SGHKS, CDR2 YYEKEE (reference sequence). The V end was cut by 2 bases, the J end by 6 bases, with 11 bases between. The CDR3 sequence: CASSLGTGDEKLFF. CDR3 nucleotides: TGTGCCAGCAGCTTAGGGACGGGAGATGAAAAACTGTTTTTT.

The chain is built from TRBV7-3 and TRBJ1-1; a weak D match, TRBD1 (5 bases). The germline V gene encodes CDR1 SGHTA and CDR2 FQGTGA. The CDR3 loop spans 13 amino acids. V was cut by 2 bases and J by 4 bases, with 8 bases left in between. CDR3 sequence (DNA): TGTGCCAGCAGCTTAGACAGAGTCACTGAAGCTTTCTTT. It codes for CASSLDRVTEAFF.